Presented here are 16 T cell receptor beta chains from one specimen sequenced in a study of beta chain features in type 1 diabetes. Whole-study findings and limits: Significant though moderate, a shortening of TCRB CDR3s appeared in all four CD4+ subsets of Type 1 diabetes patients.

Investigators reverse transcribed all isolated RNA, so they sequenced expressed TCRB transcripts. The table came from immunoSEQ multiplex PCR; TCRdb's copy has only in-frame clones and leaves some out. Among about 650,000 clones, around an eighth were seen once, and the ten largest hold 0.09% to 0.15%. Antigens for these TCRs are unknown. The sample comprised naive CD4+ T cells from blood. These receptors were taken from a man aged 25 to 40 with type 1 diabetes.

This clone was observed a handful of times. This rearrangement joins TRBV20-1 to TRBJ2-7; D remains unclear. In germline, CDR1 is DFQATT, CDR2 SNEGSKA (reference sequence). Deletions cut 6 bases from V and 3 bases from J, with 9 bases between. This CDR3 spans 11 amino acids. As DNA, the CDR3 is TGCAGTGCCCAACTGGACTACGAGCAGTACTTC. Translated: CSAQLDYEQYF.

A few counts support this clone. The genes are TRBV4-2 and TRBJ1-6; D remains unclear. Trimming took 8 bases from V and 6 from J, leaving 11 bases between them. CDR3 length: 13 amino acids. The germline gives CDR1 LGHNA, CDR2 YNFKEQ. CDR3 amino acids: CASEDGSNSPLHF. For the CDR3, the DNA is TGTGCCAGCGAAGACGGGTCTAATTCACCCCTCCACTTT.

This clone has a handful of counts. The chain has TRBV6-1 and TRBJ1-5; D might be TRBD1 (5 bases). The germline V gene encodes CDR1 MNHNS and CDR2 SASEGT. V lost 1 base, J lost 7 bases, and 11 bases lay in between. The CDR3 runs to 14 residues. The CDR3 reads CASSEVQGWQPQHF. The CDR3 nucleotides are TGTGCCAGCAGTGAAGTTCAGGGCTGGCAGCCCCAGCATTTT.

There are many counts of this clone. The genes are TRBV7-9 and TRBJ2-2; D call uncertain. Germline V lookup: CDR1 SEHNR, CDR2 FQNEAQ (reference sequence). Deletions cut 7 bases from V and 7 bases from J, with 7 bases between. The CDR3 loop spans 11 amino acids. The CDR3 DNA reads TGTGCCAGCACCCTCGACGGGGAGCTGTTTTTT. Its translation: CASTLDGELFF.

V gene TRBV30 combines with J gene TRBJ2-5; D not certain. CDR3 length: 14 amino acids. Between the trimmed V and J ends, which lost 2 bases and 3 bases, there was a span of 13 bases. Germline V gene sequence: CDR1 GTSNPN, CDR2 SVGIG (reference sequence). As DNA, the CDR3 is TGTGCCTGGAGTCGCCTGTCCCCGAAAGAGACCCAGTACTTC. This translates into CAWSRLSPKETQYF. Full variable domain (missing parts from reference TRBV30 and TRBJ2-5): SQTIHQWPATLVQPVGSPLSLECTVEGTSNPNLYWYRQAAGRGLQLLFYSVGIGQISSEVPQNLSASRPQDRQFILSSKKLLLSDSGFYLCAWSRLSPKETQYFGPGTRLLVL.

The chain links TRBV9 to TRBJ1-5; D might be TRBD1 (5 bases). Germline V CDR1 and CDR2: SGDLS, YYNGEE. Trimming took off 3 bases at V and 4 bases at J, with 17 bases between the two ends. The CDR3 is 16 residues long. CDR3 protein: CASSADGTAINQPQHF. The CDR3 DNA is TGTGCCAGCAGCGCCGACGGGACTGCCATTAATCAGCCCCAGCATTTT.

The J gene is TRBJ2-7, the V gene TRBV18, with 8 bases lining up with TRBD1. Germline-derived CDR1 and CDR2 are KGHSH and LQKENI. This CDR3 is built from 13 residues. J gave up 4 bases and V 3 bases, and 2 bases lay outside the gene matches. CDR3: CASSPGQDYEQYF. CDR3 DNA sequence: TGTGCCAGCTCACCGGGACAGGATTACGAGCAGTACTTC.

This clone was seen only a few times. This CDR3 is CASSLWTGIDEQYF. DNA of the CDR3: TGTGCCAGCAGCCTGTGGACAGGGATCGACGAGCAGTACTTC. The genes are TRBV13 and TRBJ2-7, with TRBD1 matching 8 bases. With V trimmed by 5 bases and J by 5 bases, 8 bases remained unmatched. Germline V lookup: CDR1 PRHDT, CDR2 FYEKMQ (reference sequence). The CDR3 spans 14 residues.

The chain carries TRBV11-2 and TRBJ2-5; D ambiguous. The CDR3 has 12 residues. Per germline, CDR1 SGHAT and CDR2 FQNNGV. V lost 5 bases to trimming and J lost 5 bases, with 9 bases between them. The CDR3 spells CASSEKLETQYF. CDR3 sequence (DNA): TGTGCCAGCAGCGAGAAGTTGGAGACCCAGTACTTC.

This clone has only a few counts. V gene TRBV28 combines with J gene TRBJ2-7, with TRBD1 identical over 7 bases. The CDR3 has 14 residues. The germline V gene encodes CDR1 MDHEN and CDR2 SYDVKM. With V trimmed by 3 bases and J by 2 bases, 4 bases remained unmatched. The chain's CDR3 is CASSLTGPTYEQYF. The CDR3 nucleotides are TGTGCCAGCAGTTTGACAGGGCCTACCTACGAGCAGTACTTC. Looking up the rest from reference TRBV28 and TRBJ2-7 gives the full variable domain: DVKVTQSSRYLVKRTGEKVFLECVQDMDHENMFWYRQDPGLGLRLIYFSYDVKMKEKGDIPEGYSVSREKKERFSLILESASTNQTSMYLCASSLTGPTYEQYFGPGTRLTVT.

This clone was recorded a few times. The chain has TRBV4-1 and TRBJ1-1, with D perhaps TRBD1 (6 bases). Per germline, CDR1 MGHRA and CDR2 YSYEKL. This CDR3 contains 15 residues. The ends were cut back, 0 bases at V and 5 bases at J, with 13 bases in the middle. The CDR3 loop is CASSQDSGGRTEAFF. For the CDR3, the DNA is TGCGCCAGCAGCCAAGATTCCGGGGGGCGAACTGAAGCTTTCTTT.

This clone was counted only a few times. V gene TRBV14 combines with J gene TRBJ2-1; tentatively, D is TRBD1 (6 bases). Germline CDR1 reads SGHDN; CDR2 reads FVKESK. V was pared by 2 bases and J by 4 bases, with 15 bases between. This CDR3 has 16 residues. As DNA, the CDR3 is TGTGCCAGCAGCCAACAGTTAGACAGGCCTTACAATGAGCAGTTCTTC. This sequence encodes CASSQQLDRPYNEQFF.

The CDR3 loop is CASSFFDRSRTEAFF. The CDR3 DNA is TGTGCCAGCAGTTTCTTCGACAGGAGTCGAACTGAAGCTTTCTTT. The rearrangement links TRBV27 to TRBJ1-1, with D possibly matching TRBD1 (6 bases). The CDR3 consists of 15 residues. Germline CDR1 MNHEY, CDR2 SMNVEV (reference sequence). Trimming left V 3 bases short and J 5 bases short, with 16 bases between.

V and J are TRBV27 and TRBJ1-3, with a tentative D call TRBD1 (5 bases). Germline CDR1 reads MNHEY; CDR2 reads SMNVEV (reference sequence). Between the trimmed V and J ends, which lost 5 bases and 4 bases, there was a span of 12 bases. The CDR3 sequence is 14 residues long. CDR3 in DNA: TGTGCCAGCAGTCGAGCGGGGGTCGGAAACACCATATATTTT. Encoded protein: CASSRAGVGNTIYF.

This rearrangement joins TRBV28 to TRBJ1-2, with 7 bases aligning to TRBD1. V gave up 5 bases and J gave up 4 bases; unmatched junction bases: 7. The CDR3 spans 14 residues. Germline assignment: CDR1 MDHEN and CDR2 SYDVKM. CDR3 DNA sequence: TGTGCCAGCAGTATCGCGGGACAGCCCTATGGCTACACCTTC. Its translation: CASSIAGQPYGYTF.

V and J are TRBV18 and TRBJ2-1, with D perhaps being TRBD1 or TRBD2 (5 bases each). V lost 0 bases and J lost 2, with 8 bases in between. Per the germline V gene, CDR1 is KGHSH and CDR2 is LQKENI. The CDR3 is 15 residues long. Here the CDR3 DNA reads TGTGCCAGCTCACCACCGGGGGATCCCTACAATGAGCAGTTCTTC. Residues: CASSPPGDPYNEQFF.